Each of the 13 T cell receptor beta chains below was sequenced from the same sample in a study of T cell responses to AZD1222 COVID-19 vaccine. Using immunoSEQ multiplex PCR, the repertoire was profiled, and TCRdb retains in-frame clones only, with some absent. The sample comprises 90,000 to 150,000 clones, 70% to 85% of which are singletons, and over 5% rests with the top ten. The sequencing here drew on peripheral blood, taken on day 0 of AZD1222 vaccination. These receptors all come from an adult in good health.

The chain employs TRBV19 and TRBJ2-7, with 13 bases lining up with TRBD2. The CDR3 is 16 residues long. J lost 6 bases, V lost 5 bases, and 10 bases had no gene match. In germline, CDR1 is LNHDA, CDR2 SQIVND (reference sequence). CDR3 sequence: CASSADTSGGAFEQYF. CDR3 sequence (DNA): TGTGCCAGTAGTGCTGATACTAGCGGGGGGGCCTTCGAGCAGTACTTC.

This clone has a single count. V and J are TRBV6-2 or TRBV6-3 and TRBJ2-2; maybe TRBD2 (6 bases). Germline V gene lookup returns CDR1 MNHEY and CDR2 SVGEGT. Between the trimmed V and J ends, which lost 3 bases and 5 bases, there was a span of 7 bases. The CDR3 is 13 amino acids. CDR3 sequence (DNA): TGTGCCAGCAGTTATGGGGGGACCGGGGAGCTGTTTTTT. Protein sequence: CASSYGGTGELFF.

CDR3 loop: CASSDHGGARGYTF. The CDR3 region has the DNA TGTGCCAGCAGTGACCATGGGGGGGCGCGAGGCTACACCTTC. The rearrangement joins TRBV25-1 to TRBJ1-2; TRBD1 might be the D (6 bases). CDR1 is MGHDK and CDR2 is SYGVNS in the germline V gene. The CDR3 is made up of 14 amino acids. V lost 3 bases to trimming and J lost 8 bases, with 16 bases between them.

The rearrangement uses TRBV2 and TRBJ2-7; 7 nucleotides agree with TRBD2. The CDR3 contains 13 residues. Per germline, CDR1 SNHLY and CDR2 FYNNEI. J lost 7 bases, V lost 4 bases, and 7 bases had no gene match. In nucleotides, the CDR3 is TGTGCCAGCAGTGGGGGGGGAACTTCGGAGCAGTACTTC. It specifies CASSGGGTSEQYF.

This clone showed up just a few times. V and J are TRBV7-9 and TRBJ2-1, with 10 bases that match TRBD2. J gave up 1 base and V 1 base, and 7 bases lay outside the gene matches. This CDR3 comprises 18 residues. Germline-derived CDR1 and CDR2 are SEHNR and FQNEAQ (reference sequence). CDR3 nucleotides: TGTGCCAGCAGCTTAGTCGGGACTAGCGTAAGATCCTACAATGAGCAGTTCTTC. The encoded protein is CASSLVGTSVRSYNEQFF.

The genes are TRBV27 and TRBJ2-5, with unresolved D. V was cut by 5 bases and J by 0 bases, with 16 bases left in between. CDR1 and CDR2 from the germline V gene are MNHEY and SMNVEV (reference sequence). This CDR3 is built from 16 residues. CDR3 in amino acids: CASSPSPVGYQETQYF. The CDR3 coding sequence is TGTGCCAGCAGTCCATCTCCAGTCGGGTACCAAGAGACCCAGTACTTC.

The V call is TRBV5-6, the J call TRBJ2-7; 8 nucleotides agree with TRBD1. After removal of 2 bases from V and 4 bases from J, the junction contained 8 bases not matched to a gene. The CDR3 totals 15 residues. Germline CDR1 SGHDT, CDR2 YYEEEE. CDR3 in amino acids: CASSLPRDRNYEQYF. As DNA, the CDR3 is TGTGCCAGCAGCTTACCCCGGGACAGGAATTACGAGCAGTACTTC. The full variable domain, rest sourced from reference TRBV5-6 and TRBJ2-7, is DAGVTQSPTHLIKTRGQQVTLRCSPKSGHDTVSWYQQALGQGPQFIFQYYEEEERQRGNFPDRFSGHQFPNYSSELNVNALLLGDSALYLCASSLPRDRNYEQYFGPGTRLTVT.

Only one count was recorded for this clone. The chain recombines TRBV7-9 with TRBJ2-7; 9 bases align to TRBD1. Per the germline V gene, CDR1 is SEHNR and CDR2 is FQNEAQ (reference sequence). This CDR3 region has 13 residues. V lost 6 bases and J lost 3; bases outside the gene matches: 3. CDR3 bases: TGTGCCAGCAGTCAGACAGGGGGCTACGAGCAGTACTTC. It translates to CASSQTGGYEQYF.

V usage is TRBV28 and J usage is TRBJ1-6; D is ambiguous. From germline, CDR1 is MDHEN and CDR2 SYDVKM. V was trimmed by 1 base and J by 5 bases, leaving 12 bases between them. The CDR3 extends over 16 amino acids. This CDR3 reads CASSLSVSKDNSPLHF. The CDR3 DNA sequence: TGTGCCAGCAGTTTATCCGTCAGCAAAGATAATTCACCCCTCCACTTT.

This clone was detected only once. The chain uses TRBV6-4 and TRBJ1-2, with 11 bases that match TRBD1. Germline V CDR1 and CDR2: MRHNA, SNTAGT. V lost 6 bases, J lost 4 bases, and 10 bases stayed unmatched. The CDR3 covers 16 residues. This CDR3 is CASSGTGGNSPYGYTF. In nucleotides, the CDR3 is TGTGCCAGCAGCGGGACAGGGGGAAACTCTCCCTATGGCTACACCTTC.

This clone appeared a single time. The chain couples TRBV11-2 to TRBJ1-1; D not certain. The CDR3 contains 14 residues. Germline CDR1 and CDR2: SGHAT and FQNNGV. V was shortened by 6 bases and J by 4 bases, with 15 bases between the two germline ends. The CDR3 coding sequence is TGTGCCAGCAGTAAATCAATTGTCACCACTGAAGCTTTCTTT. It is translated as CASSKSIVTTEAFF.

This clone occurred a few times. This chain joins TRBV7-9 and TRBJ2-3; weak D call: TRBD2 (6 bases). In germline, CDR1 is SEHNR, CDR2 FQNEAQ (reference sequence). This CDR3 is built from 15 residues. Trimming removed 5 bases from V and 2 bases from J, with 14 bases in between. CDR3 loop: CASSASGVNTDTQYF. CDR3 coding DNA: TGTGCCAGCAGCGCCTCGGGGGTCAACACAGATACGCAGTATTTT.

This clone was observed a single time. The V call is TRBV1, the J call TRBJ2-7. TRBV1 is recorded as a pseudogene. This CDR3 spans 12 amino acids. CDR3 loop: CTSSRTGYEQYF. The CDR3 DNA reads TGCACCAGCAGCCGGACGGGCTACGAGCAGTACTTC.